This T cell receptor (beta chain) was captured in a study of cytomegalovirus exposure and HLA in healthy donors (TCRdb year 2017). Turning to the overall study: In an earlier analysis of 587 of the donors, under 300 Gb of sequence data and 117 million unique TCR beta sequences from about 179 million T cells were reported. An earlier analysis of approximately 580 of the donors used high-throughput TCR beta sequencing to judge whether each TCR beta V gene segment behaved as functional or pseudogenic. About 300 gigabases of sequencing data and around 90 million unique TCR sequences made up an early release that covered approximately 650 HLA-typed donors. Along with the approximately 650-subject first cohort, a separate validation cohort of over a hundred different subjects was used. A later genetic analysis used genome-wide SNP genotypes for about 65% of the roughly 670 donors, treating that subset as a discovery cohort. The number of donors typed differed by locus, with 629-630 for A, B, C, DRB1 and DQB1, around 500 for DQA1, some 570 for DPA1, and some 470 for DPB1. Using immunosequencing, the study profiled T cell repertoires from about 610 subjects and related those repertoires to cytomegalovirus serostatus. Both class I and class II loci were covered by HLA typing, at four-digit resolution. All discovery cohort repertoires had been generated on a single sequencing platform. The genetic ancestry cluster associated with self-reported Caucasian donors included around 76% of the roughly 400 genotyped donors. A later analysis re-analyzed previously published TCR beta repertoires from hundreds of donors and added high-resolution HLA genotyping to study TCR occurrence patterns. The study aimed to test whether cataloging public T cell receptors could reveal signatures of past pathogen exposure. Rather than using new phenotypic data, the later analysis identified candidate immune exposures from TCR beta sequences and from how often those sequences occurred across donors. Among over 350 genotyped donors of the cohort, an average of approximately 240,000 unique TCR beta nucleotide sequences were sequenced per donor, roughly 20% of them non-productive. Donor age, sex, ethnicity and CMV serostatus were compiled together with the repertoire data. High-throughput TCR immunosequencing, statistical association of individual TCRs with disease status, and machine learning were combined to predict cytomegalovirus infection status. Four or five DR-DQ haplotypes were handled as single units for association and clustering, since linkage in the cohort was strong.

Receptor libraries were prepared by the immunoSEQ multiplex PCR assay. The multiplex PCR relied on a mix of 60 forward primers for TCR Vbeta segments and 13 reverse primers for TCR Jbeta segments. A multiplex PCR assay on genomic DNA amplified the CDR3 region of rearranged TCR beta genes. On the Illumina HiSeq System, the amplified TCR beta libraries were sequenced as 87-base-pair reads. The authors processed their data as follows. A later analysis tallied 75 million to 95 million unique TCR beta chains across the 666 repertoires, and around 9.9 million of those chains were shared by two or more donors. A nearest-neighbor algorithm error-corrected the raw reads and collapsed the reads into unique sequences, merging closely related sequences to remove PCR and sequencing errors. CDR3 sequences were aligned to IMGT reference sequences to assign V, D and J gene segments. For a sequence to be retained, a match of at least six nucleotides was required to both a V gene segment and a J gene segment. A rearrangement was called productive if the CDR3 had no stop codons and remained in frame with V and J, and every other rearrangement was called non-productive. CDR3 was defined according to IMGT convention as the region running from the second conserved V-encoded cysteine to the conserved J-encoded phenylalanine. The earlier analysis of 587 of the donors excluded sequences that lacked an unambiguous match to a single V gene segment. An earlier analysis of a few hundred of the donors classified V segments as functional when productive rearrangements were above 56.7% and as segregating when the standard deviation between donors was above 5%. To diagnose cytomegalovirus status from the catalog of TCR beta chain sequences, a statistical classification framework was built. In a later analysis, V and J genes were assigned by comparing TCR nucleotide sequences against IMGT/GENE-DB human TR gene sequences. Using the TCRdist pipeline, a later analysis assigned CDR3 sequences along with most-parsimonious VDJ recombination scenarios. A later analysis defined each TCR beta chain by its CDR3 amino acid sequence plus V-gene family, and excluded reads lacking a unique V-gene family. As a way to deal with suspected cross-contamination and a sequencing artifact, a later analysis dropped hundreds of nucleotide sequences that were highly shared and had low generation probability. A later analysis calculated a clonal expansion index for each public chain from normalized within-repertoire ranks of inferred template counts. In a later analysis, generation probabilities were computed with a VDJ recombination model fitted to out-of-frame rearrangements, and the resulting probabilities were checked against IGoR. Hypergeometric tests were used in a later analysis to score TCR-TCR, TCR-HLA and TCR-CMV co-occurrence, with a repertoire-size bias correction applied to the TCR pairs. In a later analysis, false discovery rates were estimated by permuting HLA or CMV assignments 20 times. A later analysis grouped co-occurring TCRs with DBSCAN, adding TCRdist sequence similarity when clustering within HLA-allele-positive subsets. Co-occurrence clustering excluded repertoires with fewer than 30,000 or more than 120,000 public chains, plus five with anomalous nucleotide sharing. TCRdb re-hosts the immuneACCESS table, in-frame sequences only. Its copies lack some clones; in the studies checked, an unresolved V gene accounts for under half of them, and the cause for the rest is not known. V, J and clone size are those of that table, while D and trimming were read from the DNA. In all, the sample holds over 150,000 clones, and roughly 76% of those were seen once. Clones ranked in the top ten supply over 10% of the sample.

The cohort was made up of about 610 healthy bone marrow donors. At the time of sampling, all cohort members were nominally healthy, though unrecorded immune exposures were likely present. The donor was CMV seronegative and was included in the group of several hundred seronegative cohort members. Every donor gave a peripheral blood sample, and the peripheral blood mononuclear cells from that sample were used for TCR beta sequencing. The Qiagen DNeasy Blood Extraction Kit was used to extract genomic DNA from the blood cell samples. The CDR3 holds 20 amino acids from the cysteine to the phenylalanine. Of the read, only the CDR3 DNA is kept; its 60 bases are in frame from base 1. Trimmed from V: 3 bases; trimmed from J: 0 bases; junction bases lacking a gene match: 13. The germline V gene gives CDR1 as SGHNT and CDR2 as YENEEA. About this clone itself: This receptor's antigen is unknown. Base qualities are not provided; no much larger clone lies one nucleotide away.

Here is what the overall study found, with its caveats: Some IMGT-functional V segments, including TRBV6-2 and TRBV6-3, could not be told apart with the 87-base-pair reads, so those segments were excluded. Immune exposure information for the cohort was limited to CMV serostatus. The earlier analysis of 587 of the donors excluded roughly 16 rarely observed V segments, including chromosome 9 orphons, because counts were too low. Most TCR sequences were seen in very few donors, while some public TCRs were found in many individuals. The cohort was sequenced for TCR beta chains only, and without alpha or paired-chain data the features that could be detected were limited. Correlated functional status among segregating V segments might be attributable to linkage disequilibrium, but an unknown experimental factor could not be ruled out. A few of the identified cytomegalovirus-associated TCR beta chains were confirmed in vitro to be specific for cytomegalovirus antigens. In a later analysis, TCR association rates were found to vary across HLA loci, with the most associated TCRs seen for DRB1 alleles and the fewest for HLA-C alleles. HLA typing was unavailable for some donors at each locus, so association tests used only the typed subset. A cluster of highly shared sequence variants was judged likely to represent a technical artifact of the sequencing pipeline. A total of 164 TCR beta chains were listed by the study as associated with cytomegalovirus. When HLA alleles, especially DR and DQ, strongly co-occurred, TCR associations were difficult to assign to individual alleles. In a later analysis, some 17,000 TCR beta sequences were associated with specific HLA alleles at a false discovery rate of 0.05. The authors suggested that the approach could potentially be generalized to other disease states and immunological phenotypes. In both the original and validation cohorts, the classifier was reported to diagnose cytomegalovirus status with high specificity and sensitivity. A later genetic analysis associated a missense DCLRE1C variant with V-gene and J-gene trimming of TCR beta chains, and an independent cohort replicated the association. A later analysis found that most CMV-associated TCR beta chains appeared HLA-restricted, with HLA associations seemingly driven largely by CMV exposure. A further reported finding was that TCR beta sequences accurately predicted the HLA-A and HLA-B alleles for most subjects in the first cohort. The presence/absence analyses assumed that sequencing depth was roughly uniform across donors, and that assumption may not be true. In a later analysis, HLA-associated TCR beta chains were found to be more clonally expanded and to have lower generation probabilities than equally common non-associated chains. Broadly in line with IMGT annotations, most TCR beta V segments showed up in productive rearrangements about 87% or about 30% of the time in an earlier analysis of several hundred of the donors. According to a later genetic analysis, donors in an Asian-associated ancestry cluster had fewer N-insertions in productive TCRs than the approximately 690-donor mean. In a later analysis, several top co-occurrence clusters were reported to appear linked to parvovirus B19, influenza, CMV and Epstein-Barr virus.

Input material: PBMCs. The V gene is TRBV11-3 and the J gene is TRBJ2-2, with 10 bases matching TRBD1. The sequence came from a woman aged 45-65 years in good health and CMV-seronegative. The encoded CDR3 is CASSFSDRGLPSANTGELFF. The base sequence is TGTGCCAGCAGCTTCAGCGACAGGGGGCTCCCTTCAGCGAACACCGGGGAGCTGTTTTTT.